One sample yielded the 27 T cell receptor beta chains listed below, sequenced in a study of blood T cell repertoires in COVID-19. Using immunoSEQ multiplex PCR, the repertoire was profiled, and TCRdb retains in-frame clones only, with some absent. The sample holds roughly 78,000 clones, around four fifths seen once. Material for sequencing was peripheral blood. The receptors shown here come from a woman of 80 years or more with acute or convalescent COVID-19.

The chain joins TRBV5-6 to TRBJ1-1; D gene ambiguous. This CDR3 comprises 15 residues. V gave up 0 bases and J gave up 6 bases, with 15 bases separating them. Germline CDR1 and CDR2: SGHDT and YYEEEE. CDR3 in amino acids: CASSLEGGKISEAFF. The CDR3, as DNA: TGTGCCAGCAGCTTGGAGGGAGGGAAGATTTCTGAAGCTTTCTTT.

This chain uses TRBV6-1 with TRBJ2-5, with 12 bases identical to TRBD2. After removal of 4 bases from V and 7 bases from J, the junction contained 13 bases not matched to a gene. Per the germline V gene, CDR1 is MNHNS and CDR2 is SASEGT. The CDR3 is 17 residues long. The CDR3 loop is CASSAETSGRSIVTQYF. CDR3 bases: TGTGCCAGCAGTGCCGAGACTAGCGGGAGATCCATTGTGACCCAGTACTTC.

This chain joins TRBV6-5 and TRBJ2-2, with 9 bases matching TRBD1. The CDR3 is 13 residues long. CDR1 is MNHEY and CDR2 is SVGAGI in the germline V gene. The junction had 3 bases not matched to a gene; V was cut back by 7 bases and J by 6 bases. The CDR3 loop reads CASIRQGAGELFF. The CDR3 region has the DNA TGTGCCAGCATTCGACAGGGGGCCGGGGAGCTGTTTTTT.

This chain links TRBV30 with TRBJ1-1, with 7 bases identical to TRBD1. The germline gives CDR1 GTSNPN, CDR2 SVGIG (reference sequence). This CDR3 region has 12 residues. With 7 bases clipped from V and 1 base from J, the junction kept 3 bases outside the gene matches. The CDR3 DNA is TGTGCCTTGGACAGGTCGAACACTGAAGCTTTCTTT. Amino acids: CALDRSNTEAFF.

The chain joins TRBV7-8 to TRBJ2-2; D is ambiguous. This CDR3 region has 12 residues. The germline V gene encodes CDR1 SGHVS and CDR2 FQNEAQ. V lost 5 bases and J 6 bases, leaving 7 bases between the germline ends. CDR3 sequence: CASSPVPGELFF. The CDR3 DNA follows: TGTGCCAGCAGCCCAGTTCCCGGGGAGCTGTTTTTT.

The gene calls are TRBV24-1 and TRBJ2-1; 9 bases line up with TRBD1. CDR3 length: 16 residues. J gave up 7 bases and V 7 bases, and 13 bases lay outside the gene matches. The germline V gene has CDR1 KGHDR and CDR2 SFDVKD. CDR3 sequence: CATSPGTGTPGNEQFF. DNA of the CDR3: TGTGCCACCAGCCCCGGGACAGGGACCCCGGGAAATGAGCAGTTCTTC.

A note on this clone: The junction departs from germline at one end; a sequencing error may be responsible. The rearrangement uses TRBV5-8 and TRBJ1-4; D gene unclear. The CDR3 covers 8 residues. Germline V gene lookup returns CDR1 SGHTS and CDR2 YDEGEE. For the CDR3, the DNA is TGTGCCAGCAGCTTTGCGCCTTTT. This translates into CASSFAPF.

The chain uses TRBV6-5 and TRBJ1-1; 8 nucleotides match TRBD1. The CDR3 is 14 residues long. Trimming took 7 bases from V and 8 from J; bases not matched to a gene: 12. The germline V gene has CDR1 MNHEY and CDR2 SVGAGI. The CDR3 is CASKASGQGGEAFF. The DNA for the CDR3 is TGTGCCAGCAAAGCCTCAGGACAGGGAGGCGAAGCTTTCTTT.

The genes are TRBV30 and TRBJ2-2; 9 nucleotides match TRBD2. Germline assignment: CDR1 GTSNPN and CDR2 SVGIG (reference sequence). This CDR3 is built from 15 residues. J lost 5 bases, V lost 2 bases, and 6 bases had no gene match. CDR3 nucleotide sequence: TGTGCCTGGAGTTCGCGGGAGGGCCGGACCGGGGAGCTGTTTTTT. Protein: CAWSSREGRTGELFF.

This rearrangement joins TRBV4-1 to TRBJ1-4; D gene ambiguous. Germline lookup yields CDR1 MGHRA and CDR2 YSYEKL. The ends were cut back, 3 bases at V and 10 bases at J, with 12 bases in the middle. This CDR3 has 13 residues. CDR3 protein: CASSHPWGVKLFF. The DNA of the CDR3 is TGCGCCAGCAGCCACCCCTGGGGAGTAAAACTGTTTTTT.

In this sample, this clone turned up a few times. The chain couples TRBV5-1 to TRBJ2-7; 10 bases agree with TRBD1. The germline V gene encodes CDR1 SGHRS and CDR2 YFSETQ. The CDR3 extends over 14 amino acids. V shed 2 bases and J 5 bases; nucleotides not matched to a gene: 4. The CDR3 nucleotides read TGCGCCAGCAGCTTCGTCGGACAGGGGGACGAGCAGTACTTC. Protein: CASSFVGQGDEQYF.

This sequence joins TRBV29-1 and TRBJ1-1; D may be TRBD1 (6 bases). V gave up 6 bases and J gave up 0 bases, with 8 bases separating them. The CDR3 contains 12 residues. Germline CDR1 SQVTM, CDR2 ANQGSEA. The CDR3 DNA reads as TGCAGCGTGGGACACCTGAACACTGAAGCTTTCTTT. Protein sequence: CSVGHLNTEAFF.

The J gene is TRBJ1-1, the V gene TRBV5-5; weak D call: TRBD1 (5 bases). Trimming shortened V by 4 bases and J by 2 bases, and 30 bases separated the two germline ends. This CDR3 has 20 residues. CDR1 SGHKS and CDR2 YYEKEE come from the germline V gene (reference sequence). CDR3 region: CASSARLRGTTKPPNTEAFF. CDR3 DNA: TGTGCCAGCAGCGCCCGACTTAGGGGTACAACGAAACCACCCAACACTGAAGCTTTCTTT. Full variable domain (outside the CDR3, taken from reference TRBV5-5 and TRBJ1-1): DAGVTQSPTHLIKTRGQQVTLRCSPISGHKSVSWYQQVLGQGPQFIFQYYEKEERGRGNFPDRFSARQFPNYSSELNVNALLLGDSALYLCASSARLRGTTKPPNTEAFFGQGTRLTVV.

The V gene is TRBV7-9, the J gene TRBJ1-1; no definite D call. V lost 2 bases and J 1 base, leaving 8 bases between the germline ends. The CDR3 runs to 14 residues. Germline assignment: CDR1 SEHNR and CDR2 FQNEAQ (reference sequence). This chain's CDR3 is CASSLSLKNTEAFF. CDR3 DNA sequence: TGTGCCAGCAGCTTAAGCCTCAAGAACACTGAAGCTTTCTTT.

The CDR3 sequence: CASSSNLLMGAGELFF. CDR3 in DNA: TGCGCCAGCAGCTCCAACCTCTTAATGGGAGCCGGGGAGCTGTTTTTT. This sequence joins TRBV5-1 and TRBJ2-2; D perhaps matches TRBD2 (5 bases). The germline V gene has CDR1 SGHRS and CDR2 YFSETQ. The CDR3 runs 16 residues. Trimming cost V 3 bases and J 6 bases, with 18 bases left between them.

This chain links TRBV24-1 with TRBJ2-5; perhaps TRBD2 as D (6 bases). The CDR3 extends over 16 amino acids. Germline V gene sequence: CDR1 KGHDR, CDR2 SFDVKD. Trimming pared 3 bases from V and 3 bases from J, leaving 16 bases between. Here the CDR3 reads CATSDTGGTGKETQYF. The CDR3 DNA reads TGTGCCACCAGTGATACCGGCGGGACTGGGAAAGAGACCCAGTACTTC.

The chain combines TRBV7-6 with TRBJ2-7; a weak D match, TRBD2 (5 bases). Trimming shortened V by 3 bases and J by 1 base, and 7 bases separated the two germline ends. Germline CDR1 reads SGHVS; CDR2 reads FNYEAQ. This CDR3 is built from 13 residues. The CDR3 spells CASSFGLSYEQYF. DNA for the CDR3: TGTGCCAGCAGCTTTGGACTTTCCTACGAGCAGTACTTC.

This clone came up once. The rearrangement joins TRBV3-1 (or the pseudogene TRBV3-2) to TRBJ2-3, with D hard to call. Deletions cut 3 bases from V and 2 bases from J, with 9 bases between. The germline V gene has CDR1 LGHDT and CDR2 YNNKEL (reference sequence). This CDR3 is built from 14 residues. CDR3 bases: TGTGCCAGCAGCCAGGCTCAACCCACAGATACGCAGTATTTT. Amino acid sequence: CASSQAQPTDTQYF.

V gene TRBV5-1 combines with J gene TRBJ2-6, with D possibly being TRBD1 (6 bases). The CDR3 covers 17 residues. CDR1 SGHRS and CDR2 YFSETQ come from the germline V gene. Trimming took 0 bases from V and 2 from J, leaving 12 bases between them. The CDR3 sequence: CASSLASTGPGANVLTF. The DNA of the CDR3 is TGCGCCAGCAGCTTGGCCTCGACAGGCCCTGGGGCCAACGTCCTGACTTTC.

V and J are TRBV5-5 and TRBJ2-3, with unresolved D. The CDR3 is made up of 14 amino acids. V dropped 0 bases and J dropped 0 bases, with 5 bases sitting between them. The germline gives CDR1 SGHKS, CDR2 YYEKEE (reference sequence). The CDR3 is CASSLDRSTDTQYF. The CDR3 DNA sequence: TGTGCCAGCAGCTTGGACAGAAGCACAGATACGCAGTATTTT.

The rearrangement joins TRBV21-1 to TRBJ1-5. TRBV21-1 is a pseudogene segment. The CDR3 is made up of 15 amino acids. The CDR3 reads CASSKGGDLDQPQHF. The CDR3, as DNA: TGTGCCAGCAGCAAAGGGGGGGATCTGGATCAGCCCCAGCATTTT.

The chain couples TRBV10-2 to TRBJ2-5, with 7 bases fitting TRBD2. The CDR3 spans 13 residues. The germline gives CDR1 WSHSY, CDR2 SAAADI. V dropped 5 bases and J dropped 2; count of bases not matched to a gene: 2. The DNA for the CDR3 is TGCGCCAGCAGTAGACTAGCTCAAGAGACCCAGTACTTC. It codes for CASSRLAQETQYF.

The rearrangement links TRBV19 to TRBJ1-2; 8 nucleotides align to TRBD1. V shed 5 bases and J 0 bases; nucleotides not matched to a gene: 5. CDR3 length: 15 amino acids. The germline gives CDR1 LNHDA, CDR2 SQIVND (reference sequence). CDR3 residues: CASSSRTGSNYGYTF. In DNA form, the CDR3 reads TGTGCCAGTAGTTCCAGGACAGGGTCTAACTATGGCTACACCTTC.

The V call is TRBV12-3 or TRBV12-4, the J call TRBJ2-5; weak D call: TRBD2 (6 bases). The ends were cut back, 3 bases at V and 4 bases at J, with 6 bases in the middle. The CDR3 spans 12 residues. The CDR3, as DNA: TGTGCCAGCAGTTTCGGGGGAGAGACCCAGTACTTC. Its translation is CASSFGGETQYF.

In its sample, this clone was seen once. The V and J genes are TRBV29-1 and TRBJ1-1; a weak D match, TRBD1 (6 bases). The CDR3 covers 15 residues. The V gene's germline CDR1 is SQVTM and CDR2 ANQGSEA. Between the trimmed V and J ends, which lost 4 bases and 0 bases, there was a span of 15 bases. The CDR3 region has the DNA TGCAGCGTTGTTCGGCAGGGGATTATGAACACTGAAGCTTTCTTT. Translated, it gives CSVVRQGIMNTEAFF.

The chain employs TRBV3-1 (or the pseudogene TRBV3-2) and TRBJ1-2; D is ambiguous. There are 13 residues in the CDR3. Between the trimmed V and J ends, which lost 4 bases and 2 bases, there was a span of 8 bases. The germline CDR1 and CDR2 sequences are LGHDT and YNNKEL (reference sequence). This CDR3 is CASSPGLNYGYTF. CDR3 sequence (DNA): TGTGCCAGCAGCCCCGGACTGAACTATGGCTACACCTTC.

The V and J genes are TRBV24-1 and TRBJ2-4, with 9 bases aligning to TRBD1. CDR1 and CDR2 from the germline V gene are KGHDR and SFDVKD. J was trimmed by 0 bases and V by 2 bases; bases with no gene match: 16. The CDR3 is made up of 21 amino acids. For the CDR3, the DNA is TGTGCCACCAGTGATTATCCGAGGGACAGGGAGCCGTACTTAGCCAAAAACATTCAGTACTTC. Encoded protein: CATSDYPRDREPYLAKNIQYF.